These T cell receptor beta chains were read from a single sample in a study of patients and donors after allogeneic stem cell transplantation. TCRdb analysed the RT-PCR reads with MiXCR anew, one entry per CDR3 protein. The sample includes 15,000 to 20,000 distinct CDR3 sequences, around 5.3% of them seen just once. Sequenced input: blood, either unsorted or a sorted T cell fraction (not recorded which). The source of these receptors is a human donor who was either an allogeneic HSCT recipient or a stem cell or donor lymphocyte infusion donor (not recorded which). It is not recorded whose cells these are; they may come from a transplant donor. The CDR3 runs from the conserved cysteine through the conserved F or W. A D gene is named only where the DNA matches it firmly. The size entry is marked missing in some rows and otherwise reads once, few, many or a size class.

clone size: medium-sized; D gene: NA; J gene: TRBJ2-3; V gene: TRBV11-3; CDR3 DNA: TGTGCCAGCAGTTGGAGTCGCACAGATACGCAGTATTTT; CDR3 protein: CASSWSRTDTQYF
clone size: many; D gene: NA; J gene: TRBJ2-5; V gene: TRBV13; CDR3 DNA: TGTGCCAGCTTATCTGAGGCGGGGACCCAGTACTTC; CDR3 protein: CASLSEAGTQYF
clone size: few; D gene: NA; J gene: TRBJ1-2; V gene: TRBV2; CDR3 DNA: TGTGCCAGCAGTGAAAACAGGGATGGCTACACCTTC; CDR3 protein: CASSENRDGYTF
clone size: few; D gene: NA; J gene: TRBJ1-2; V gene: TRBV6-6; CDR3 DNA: TGTGCCAGCAGTTATTCAGGGCTCTATGGCTACACCTTC; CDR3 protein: CASSYSGLYGYTF
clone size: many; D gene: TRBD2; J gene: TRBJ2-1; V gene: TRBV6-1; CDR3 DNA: TGTGCCAGCAGTAGTTTAGCGGGAGGGCCCTACAATGAGCAGTTCTTC; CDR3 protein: CASSSLAGGPYNEQFF
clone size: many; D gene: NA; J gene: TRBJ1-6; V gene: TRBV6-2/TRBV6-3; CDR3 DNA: TGTGCCAGCAGTCTGCCGGGACTTACGGGTTCACCCCTCCACTTT; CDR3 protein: CASSLPGLTGSPLHF
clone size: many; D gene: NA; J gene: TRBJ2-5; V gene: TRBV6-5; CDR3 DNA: TGTGCCAGCAGTTCCCCCGGCCTAGAAGAGACCCAGTACTTC; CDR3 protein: CASSSPGLEETQYF
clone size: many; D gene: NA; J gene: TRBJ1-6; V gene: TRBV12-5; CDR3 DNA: TGTGCTAGTGGTTTGGAGGGGGGATCACCCCTCCACTTT; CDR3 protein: CASGLEGGSPLHF
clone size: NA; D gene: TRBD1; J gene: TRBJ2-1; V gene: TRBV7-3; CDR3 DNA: TGTGCCAGCAGCCCGGACAGGGAACCTACGGGTGAGCAGTTCTTC; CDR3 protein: CASSPDREPTGEQFF
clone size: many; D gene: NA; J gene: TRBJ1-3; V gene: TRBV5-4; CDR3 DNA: TGTGCCAGCAGCTTGGGCCGCCGAGATGGAAACACCATATATTTT; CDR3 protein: CASSLGRRDGNTIYF
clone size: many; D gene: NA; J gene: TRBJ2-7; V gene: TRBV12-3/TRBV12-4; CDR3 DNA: TGTGCCAGCAGCCAGGGGAAATCCTACGAGCAGTACTTC; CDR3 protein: CASSQGKSYEQYF
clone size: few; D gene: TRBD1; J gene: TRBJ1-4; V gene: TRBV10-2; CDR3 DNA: TGCGCCAGCAGTGAGACAGGGGTTGGAGAAAAACTGTTTTTT; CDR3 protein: CASSETGVGEKLFF
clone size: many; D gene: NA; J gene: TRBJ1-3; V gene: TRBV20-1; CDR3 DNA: TGCAGTGCTTTAGGGGGAGTGCTCTCTGGAAACACCATATATTTT; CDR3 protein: CSALGGVLSGNTIYF
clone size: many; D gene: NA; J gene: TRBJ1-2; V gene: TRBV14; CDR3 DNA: TGTGCCAGCAGCCAAGAGAACTATGGCTACACCTTC; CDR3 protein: CASSQENYGYTF
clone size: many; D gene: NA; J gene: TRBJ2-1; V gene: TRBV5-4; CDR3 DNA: TGTGCCAGCAGCTTGAGTCTGAACAATGAGCAGTTCTTC; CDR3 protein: CASSLSLNNEQFF
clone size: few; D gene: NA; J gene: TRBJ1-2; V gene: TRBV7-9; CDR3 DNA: TGTGCCAGCAGCTTAGTATCCGGGGCCCATGGCTACACCTTC; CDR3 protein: CASSLVSGAHGYTF
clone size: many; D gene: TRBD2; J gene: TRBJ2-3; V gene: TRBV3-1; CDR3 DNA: TGTGCCAGCAGCCAAGAAGGCGGGGGGCCGGCAGATACGCAGTATTTT; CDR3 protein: CASSQEGGGPADTQYF
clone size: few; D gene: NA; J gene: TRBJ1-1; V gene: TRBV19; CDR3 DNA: TGTGCCAGTAGTTTGGCAGGGGCCCGCGGGGTGAACACTGAAGCTTTCTTT; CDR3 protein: CASSLAGARGVNTEAFF
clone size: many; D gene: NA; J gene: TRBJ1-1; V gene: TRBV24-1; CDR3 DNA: TGTGCCACCAGTGAGGGGGGGCTTAGGGGAACTTTCTTT; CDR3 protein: CATSEGGLRGTFF
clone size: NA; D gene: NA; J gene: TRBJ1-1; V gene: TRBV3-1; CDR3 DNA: TGTGCCAGCAGCCAATCGCTAGGGGCCAGGGAAGCTTTCTTT; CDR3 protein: CASSQSLGAREAFF
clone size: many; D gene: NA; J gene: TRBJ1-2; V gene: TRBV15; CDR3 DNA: TGTGCCACCAGCACCACAAATGGGGTCTTCGATGGCTACACCTTC; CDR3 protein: CATSTTNGVFDGYTF
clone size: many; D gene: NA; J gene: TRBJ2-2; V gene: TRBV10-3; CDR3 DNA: TGTGCCATCAGTGATTCGAAGACCGAAAACACCGGGGAGCTGTTTTTT; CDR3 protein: CAISDSKTENTGELFF
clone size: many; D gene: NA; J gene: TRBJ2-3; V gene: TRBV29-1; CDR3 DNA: TGCAGCGTTGGGTTTTGGCGGGTCCCGATTGGGACGCAGTATTTT; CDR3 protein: CSVGFWRVPIGTQYF
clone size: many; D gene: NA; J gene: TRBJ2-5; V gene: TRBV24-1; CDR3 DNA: TGTGCCACCAGTGATAGGTCAGGGGGGGGGACCCAGTACTTC; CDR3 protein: CATSDRSGGGTQYF
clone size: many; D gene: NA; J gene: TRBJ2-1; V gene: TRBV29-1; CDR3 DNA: TGCAGCGTTGAAGATCTGACTGTAGGGAATGAGCAGTTCTTC; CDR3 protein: CSVEDLTVGNEQFF
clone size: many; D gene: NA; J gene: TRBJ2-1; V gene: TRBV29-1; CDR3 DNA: TGCAGCGTGGGGGGCACGGTATCCCCCTACAATGAGCAGTTCTTC; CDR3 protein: CSVGGTVSPYNEQFF
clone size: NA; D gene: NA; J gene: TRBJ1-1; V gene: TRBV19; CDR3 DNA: TGTGCCAGTAGTACCTCGGACAGAAACACTGAAGCTTTCTTT; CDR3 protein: CASSTSDRNTEAFF
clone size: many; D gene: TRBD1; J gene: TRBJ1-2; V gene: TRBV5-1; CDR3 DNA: TGCGCCAGCAGCCCTGGGGACAGAGGGGACTATGGCTACACCTTC; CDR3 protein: CASSPGDRGDYGYTF
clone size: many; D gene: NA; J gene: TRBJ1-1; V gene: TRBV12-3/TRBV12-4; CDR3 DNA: TGTGCCAGCAGCGCCGAGGGGGGCTGGTGGGTCACTGAAGCTTTCTTT; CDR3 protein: CASSAEGGWWVTEAFF
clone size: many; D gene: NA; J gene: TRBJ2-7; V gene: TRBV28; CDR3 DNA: TGTGCCAGCACCGAGAGGTCTGGGGGGCACTCATGGGTATCCTACGAGCAGTACTTC; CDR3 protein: CASTERSGGHSWVSYEQYF
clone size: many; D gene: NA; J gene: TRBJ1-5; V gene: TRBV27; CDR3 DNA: TGTGCCAGCAGCCGCCGCGGGTTCGAGGTGCAGCCCCAGCATTTT; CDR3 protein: CASSRRGFEVQPQHF
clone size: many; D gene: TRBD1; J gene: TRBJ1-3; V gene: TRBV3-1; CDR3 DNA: TGTGCCAGCAGCCCGTGGACAGGATCTGGAAACACCATATATTTT; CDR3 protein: CASSPWTGSGNTIYF
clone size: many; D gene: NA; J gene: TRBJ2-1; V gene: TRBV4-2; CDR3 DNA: TGTGCCAGCAGCCAAGAATTGAGGGAGTCCTACAATGAGCAGTTCTTC; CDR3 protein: CASSQELRESYNEQFF
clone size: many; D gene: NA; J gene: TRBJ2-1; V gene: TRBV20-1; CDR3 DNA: TGCAGTGCTACGACGCCGGTTGGTTACAATGAGCAGTTCTTC; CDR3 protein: CSATTPVGYNEQFF
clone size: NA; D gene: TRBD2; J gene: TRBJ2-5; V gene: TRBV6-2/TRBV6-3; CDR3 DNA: TGTGCCAGCAGCCGACTAGCGAGCCAAGAGACCCAGTACTTC; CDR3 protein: CASSRLASQETQYF
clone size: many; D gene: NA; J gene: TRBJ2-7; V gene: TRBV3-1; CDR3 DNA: TGTGCCAGCAGCCAAGATAGGGACTTCTACGAGCAGTACTTC; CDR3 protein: CASSQDRDFYEQYF